The 3 T cell receptor beta chains in this list originate from one sample, sequenced in a study of T cell repertoires in cytomegalovirus infection (dated by TCRdb to the late 2010s). TCRdb shows the sequencer as Illumina HiSeq 1500. TCRdb trimmed the raw reads at Q25, called clones with MiXCR and kept productive beta chains. One record per CDR3 amino acid sequence lists the most common genes and DNA. The sample contains approximately 750,000 distinct CDR3 sequences, roughly a third of them found a single time. The ten most abundant clones make up around 2.8% of the sample. The sequenced sample was PBMCs. Receptors were obtained from a human donor in good health (CMV status not recorded). Some clones in this sample may be carry-over from other donors' samples.

This clonotype was seen more than once but under ten times. V usage is TRBV4-1 and J usage is TRBJ2-3, with 8 bases fitting TRBD1. The CDR3 is 17 amino acids. V shed 2 bases, J shed 7 bases, and the junction held 14 bases outside the gene matches. Germline lookup yields CDR1 MGHRA and CDR2 YSYEKL. The CDR3 bases are TGCGCCAGCAGCCAAACGAAAGAGGGACAGGCAATCAATACGCAGTATTTT. Translation: CASSQTKEGQAINTQYF.

This clonotype was recorded many times. This chain uses TRBV7-2 with TRBJ2-1, with 8 bases that match TRBD1. This CDR3 region has 20 residues. The V gene end was trimmed by 5 bases and the J gene end by 7 bases; junction bases not matched to a gene: 25. Per germline, CDR1 SGHTA and CDR2 FQGNSA. The CDR3 loop reads CASSIGQGIQWSAPKNEQFF. The CDR3, as DNA: TGTGCCAGCAGCATAGGACAGGGTATTCAATGGAGCGCTCCAAAAAATGAGCAGTTCTTC.

For this clonotype: At one of its ends the junction is not consistent with the germline gene, which may arise from a read error. The V call is TRBV7-9, the J call TRBJ2-1; 11 nucleotides line up with TRBD2. Per the germline V gene, CDR1 is SEHNR and CDR2 is FQNEAQ (reference sequence). The length of the CDR3 is 13 residues. The CDR3 DNA is TGTGCCAGCAGCCTGGGACTAGCGGAAGCCCAATCATTC. Encoded protein: CASSLGLAEAQSF.